One and the same sample provided the 10 T cell receptor beta chains below, sequenced in a study of regulatory T cells in long-lasting Graves disease. Time point indicated: persistent/refractory GD, antithyroid drugs over 5 years with positive TRAb. The TCR library was made from RNA extracted from PBMCs. Building of the TCR beta libraries involved iRepertoire HTBI primers and Arm-PCR of CDR3 regions. TCRdb redid the calling of the multiplex PCR reads with MiXCR, one entry per CDR3 protein. The table lists approximately 350,000 distinct CDR3 sequences, roughly 24% of them singletons. The sequenced sample was peripheral blood mononuclear cells (PBMCs), obtained when the disease was refractory, from a patient treated with antithyroid drugs. These receptors were collected from a woman aged 35 to 49 with Graves disease.

The chain couples TRBV7-9 to TRBJ2-7; TRBD2 agrees at 7 bases. The germline CDR1 and CDR2 sequences are SEHNR and FQNEAQ (reference sequence). This CDR3 has 15 residues. With 5 bases clipped from V and 1 base from J, the junction kept 8 bases outside the gene matches. The CDR3 reads CASSREAGESYEQYF. CDR3 bases: TGTGCCAGCAGCCGTGAGGCGGGAGAATCCTACGAGCAGTACTTC.

This clonotype was detected only once. V is TRBV20-1 and J is TRBJ2-3; TRBD2 might be the D (6 bases). Germline lookup yields CDR1 DFQATT and CDR2 SNEGSKA (reference sequence). V was clipped by 5 bases and J by 0 bases, with 15 bases between them. The CDR3 covers 15 residues. This chain's CDR3 is CSAHDSGTSTDTQYF. CDR3 in DNA: TGCAGTGCTCACGATTCCGGGACTAGCACAGATACGCAGTATTTT.

This clonotype was seen many times. The chain joins TRBV20-1 to TRBJ1-1, with no clear D. V lost 6 bases to trimming and J lost 2 bases, with 4 bases between them. CDR3 length: 10 amino acids. Germline lookup yields CDR1 DFQATT and CDR2 SNEGSKA (reference sequence). The CDR3 DNA follows: TGCAGTGCCCTTAACACTGAAGCTTTCTTT. It is translated as CSALNTEAFF.

This clonotype came up many times. The rearrangement joins TRBV28 to TRBJ1-5, with D perhaps matching TRBD1 (5 bases). V shed 6 bases and J shed 1 base, with 10 bases lying between them. The CDR3 has 14 amino acids. The germline CDR1 and CDR2 sequences are MDHEN and SYDVKM. This CDR3 is CASSPNRSNQPQHF. The CDR3 region has the DNA TGTGCCAGCAGCCCGAACAGGAGCAATCAGCCCCAGCATTTT.

This sequence joins TRBV19 and TRBJ1-5; no firm D call. Between the trimmed V and J ends, which lost 10 bases and 0 bases, there was a span of 19 bases. From germline, CDR1 is LNHDA and CDR2 SQIVND (reference sequence). The CDR3 runs 16 residues. The CDR3 region is CATSGRQPYSNQPQHF. In nucleotides, the CDR3 is TGTGCCACTTCAGGACGGCAACCTTATAGCAATCAGCCCCAGCATTTT.

This clonotype turned up a few times. The V call is TRBV5-1, the J call TRBJ2-7; 10 nucleotides align to TRBD2. This CDR3 has 15 amino acids. Germline assignment: CDR1 SGHRS and CDR2 YFSETQ. V gave up 4 bases and J gave up 0 bases; unmatched junction bases: 4. This chain's CDR3 is CASSEGLASSYEQYF. CDR3 DNA: TGCGCCAGCAGCGAGGGACTAGCGAGCTCCTACGAGCAGTACTTC.

CDR3 loop: CSGGQDAYEQYF. The CDR3 DNA reads as TGCAGTGGCGGACAGGACGCCTACGAGCAGTACTTC. The rearrangement uses TRBV20-1 and TRBJ2-7, with 7 bases lining up with TRBD1. J gave up 2 bases and V 7 bases, and 5 bases lay outside the gene matches. Germline loops: CDR1 DFQATT, CDR2 SNEGSKA (reference sequence). The CDR3 length is 12 residues.

This chain links TRBV20-1 with TRBJ2-7; D may be TRBD1 (6 bases). The length of the CDR3 is 14 residues. CDR1 and CDR2 from the germline V gene are DFQATT and SNEGSKA (reference sequence). The V end was cut by 4 bases, the J end by 2 bases, with 15 bases between. CDR3 bases: TGCAGTGCTATAGTCCAAGGGGGTCCCTACGAGCAGTACTTC. Protein product: CSAIVQGGPYEQYF.

This clonotype has just a few counts. The chain uses TRBV5-1 and TRBJ1-1, with D unclear. This CDR3 region has 16 residues. Germline CDR1 SGHRS, CDR2 YFSETQ. The V gene lost 0 bases and the J gene lost 0 bases, with 12 bases spanning the gap. The CDR3 sequence: CASSLEPGALNTEAFF. The CDR3 DNA sequence: TGCGCCAGCAGCTTGGAACCAGGCGCTTTGAACACTGAAGCTTTCTTT.

Remarks on this clonotype: A much larger clonotype is one base distant, so this may be a read error. The V call is TRBV12-3 or TRBV12-4, the J call TRBJ1-1, with 11 bases identical to TRBD1. The CDR3 consists of 17 residues. CDR3: CAGSLEGDRGRWTEAFF. CDR3 coding DNA: TGTGCCGGCAGTTTAGAGGGGGACAGGGGGAGATGGACTGAAGCTTTCTTT.